The next 20 T cell receptor beta chains were all read from a single sample in a study of blood T cell repertoires in COVID-19. Assay used: immunoSEQ multiplex PCR; TCRdb lists only in-frame clones, some missing. The sample lists roughly 140,000 clones, 70% to 90% seen once, with 8.3% in the top ten. The sample comprised peripheral blood. The receptors stem from a woman aged 60-70 years with COVID-19, enrolled during active disease.

The rearrangement uses TRBV6-6 and TRBJ2-2; tentative D call: TRBD1 (6 bases). V dropped 5 bases and J dropped 6 bases, with 19 bases sitting between them. Germline V gene data show CDR1 as MNHNY and CDR2 as SVGAGI (reference sequence). The CDR3 sequence is 16 residues long. This CDR3 reads CASSRQARRSPGELFF. CDR3 in DNA: TGTGCCAGCAGTCGACAGGCACGTCGTTCACCCGGGGAGCTGTTTTTT.

The V and J genes are TRBV5-1 and TRBJ1-4; perhaps TRBD1 as D (5 bases). In germline, CDR1 is SGHRS, CDR2 YFSETQ. V shed 7 bases and J shed 2 bases, with 12 bases lying between them. CDR3 length: 14 amino acids. The CDR3 DNA sequence: TGCGCCAGCCTGAGCAGGGCGACTAATGAAAAACTGTTTTTT. Translating it yields CASLSRATNEKLFF.

The chain has TRBV6-5 and TRBJ1-5; 7 nucleotides agree with TRBD1. This CDR3 has 15 residues. V lost 6 bases to trimming and J lost 5 bases; unmatched junction nucleotides: 10. Germline-derived CDR1 and CDR2 are MNHEY and SVGAGI. CDR3 residues: CASRKDRVGHQPQHF. CDR3 in DNA: TGTGCCAGCAGGAAAGACAGGGTCGGGCATCAGCCCCAGCATTTT.

The chain uses TRBV9 and TRBJ1-6; 7 nucleotides agree with TRBD1. The length of the CDR3 is 14 residues. Germline assignment: CDR1 SGDLS and CDR2 YYNGEE. The junction had 5 bases not matched to a gene; V was cut back by 4 bases and J by 7 bases. The CDR3 here is CASSPGQRNSPLHF. Written as DNA, the CDR3 is TGTGCCAGCAGCCCGGGACAGAGAAATTCACCCCTCCACTTT.

The V call is TRBV15, the J call TRBJ2-7; D gene uncertain. The CDR3 has 14 amino acids. V lost 3 bases, J lost 0 bases, and 9 bases lay in between. Germline loops: CDR1 LNHNV, CDR2 YYDKDF (reference sequence). The CDR3 sequence is CATSRGFSSYEQYV. The CDR3 DNA is TGTGCCACCAGCAGGGGCTTCAGCTCCTACGAGCAGTACGTC.

The chain has TRBV5-1 and TRBJ2-6; tentatively, D is TRBD2 (5 bases). Trimming took off 4 bases at V and 1 base at J, with 15 bases between the two ends. This CDR3 region has 17 residues. The germline gives CDR1 SGHRS, CDR2 YFSETQ. The CDR3 spells CASSARAATSGANVLTF. The CDR3 nucleotides are TGCGCCAGCAGCGCCAGAGCGGCTACTTCTGGGGCCAACGTCCTGACTTTC.

This clone was observed a handful of times. This chain uses TRBV10-3 with TRBJ1-2, with D possibly being TRBD1 (5 bases). Germline V lookup: CDR1 ENHRY, CDR2 SYGVKD. The ends were cut back, 7 bases at V and 0 bases at J, with 9 bases in the middle. The CDR3 loop spans 13 amino acids. The CDR3 nucleotides are TGTGCCATCAAGCGGGACGCTAACTATGGCTACACCTTC. It is translated as CAIKRDANYGYTF.

This clone has a count of ten or more. The chain couples TRBV7-2 to TRBJ1-5; D is perhaps TRBD1 (6 bases). Looked up from germline, CDR1 is SGHTA and CDR2 is FQGNSA. V was clipped by 5 bases and J by 4 bases, with 15 bases between them. The CDR3 consists of 15 residues. The CDR3 region has the DNA TGTGCCAGCAGCCTTTCCTGGACAGCAAATCAGCCCCAGCATTTT. This translates into CASSLSWTANQPQHF.

The chain uses TRBV30 and TRBJ1-4; D gene unclear. Trimming removed 0 bases at V and 0 bases at J, with 5 bases between. This CDR3 contains 14 residues. From germline, CDR1 is GTSNPN and CDR2 SVGIG (reference sequence). The CDR3 DNA follows: TGTGCCTGGAGTGTTTCTGCAACTAATGAAAAACTGTTTTTT. Protein sequence: CAWSVSATNEKLFF.

V is TRBV6-5 and J is TRBJ1-3, with 9 bases that match TRBD1. Germline loops: CDR1 MNHEY, CDR2 SVGAGI. This CDR3 is 15 amino acids long. The J segment lost 0 bases and the V segment lost 6 bases, leaving 3 bases of the junction unmatched. In DNA, the CDR3 is TGTGCCAGCAGCCGACAGGGGGACTCTGGAAACACCATATATTTT. It codes for CASSRQGDSGNTIYF.

The V gene is TRBV6-5, the J gene TRBJ2-7; 9 bases match TRBD2. The CDR3 totals 16 residues. J was trimmed by 4 bases and V by 2 bases; bases with no gene match: 9. The germline CDR1 and CDR2 sequences are MNHEY and SVGAGI. The CDR3 is CASSYVSSGSAYEQYF. The CDR3 DNA sequence: TGTGCCAGCAGTTACGTCAGTAGCGGGAGCGCATACGAGCAGTACTTC.

The chain combines TRBV10-3 with TRBJ1-5, with D perhaps TRBD1 (5 bases). Germline loops: CDR1 ENHRY, CDR2 SYGVKD. The CDR3 spans 15 residues. V was cut by 7 bases and J by 3 bases, with 16 bases left in between. This chain's CDR3 is CAIKGSGGTNQPQHF. In DNA, the CDR3 is TGTGCCATCAAAGGGTCAGGAGGGACCAATCAGCCCCAGCATTTT.

The chain links TRBV5-1 to TRBJ1-1; D not resolved. Germline V gene data show CDR1 as SGHRS and CDR2 as YFSETQ. This CDR3 contains 15 residues. Trimming removed 0 bases from V and 5 bases from J, with 14 bases in between. CDR3 nucleotide sequence: TGCGCCAGCAGCTTGGCCGGAGGTACGGGGACTGAAGCTTTCTTT. Protein product: CASSLAGGTGTEAFF.

The chain carries TRBV5-1 and TRBJ2-3; no clear D gene. This CDR3 is built from 13 residues. CDR1 and CDR2 from the germline V gene are SGHRS and YFSETQ. Deletions cut 1 base from V and 5 bases from J, with 8 bases between. CDR3 amino acids: CASSLLQQDTQYF. DNA of the CDR3: TGCGCCAGCAGCTTGCTACAGCAAGATACGCAGTATTTT.

This clone was seen once. The chain carries TRBV6-2 or TRBV6-3 and TRBJ1-3; 7 bases line up with TRBD1. Germline values: CDR1 MNHEY, CDR2 SVGEGT. Trimming cost V 2 bases and J 0 bases; bases outside gene matches: 4. This CDR3 contains 16 residues. The CDR3 DNA sequence: TGTGCCAGCAGTTACCTGGGACAGAGCTCTGGAAACACCATATATTTT. This encodes CASSYLGQSSGNTIYF.

This CDR3 is CASSFRRLEGASSPLHF. CDR3 DNA sequence: TGTGCCAGCAGTTTCCGCCGTTTGGAGGGGGCTTCCTCACCCCTCCACTTT. This chain uses TRBV27 with TRBJ1-6; 7 bases map to TRBD1. This CDR3 is built from 17 residues. Trimming took 3 bases from V and 10 from J; bases not matched to a gene: 15. Per the germline V gene, CDR1 is MNHEY and CDR2 is SMNVEV (reference sequence).

The chain uses TRBV11-2 and TRBJ1-4; 10 bases are shared with TRBD1. The CDR3 is 15 residues long. V shed 3 bases, J shed 8 bases, and the junction held 6 bases outside the gene matches. Per the germline V gene, CDR1 is SGHAT and CDR2 is FQNNGV. For the CDR3, the DNA is TGTGCCAGCAGCTTCGGACAGGGGGTGAAGGAAAAACTGTTTTTT. Residues: CASSFGQGVKEKLFF.

The chain's CDR3 is CASSMVGRVNTEAFF. CDR3 in DNA: TGTGCCAGTAGTATGGTGGGGAGGGTGAACACTGAAGCTTTCTTT. The V gene is TRBV19, the J gene TRBJ1-1; D gene unclear. The length of the CDR3 is 15 residues. Germline values: CDR1 LNHDA, CDR2 SQIVND (reference sequence). V was trimmed by 3 bases and J by 0 bases, leaving 11 bases between them.

V and J are TRBV30 and TRBJ1-5; 9 bases agree with TRBD1. This CDR3 has 15 amino acids. CDR1 and CDR2 (germline): GTSNPN, SVGIG (reference sequence). After removal of 5 bases from V and 4 bases from J, the junction contained 9 bases not matched to a gene. CDR3 DNA sequence: TGTGCCTGGGGACGGGGACAGGGTAAAAATCAGCCCCAGCATTTT. It translates to CAWGRGQGKNQPQHF.

The J gene is TRBJ1-6, the V gene TRBV5-6; D is possibly TRBD1 (5 bases). There are 17 residues in the CDR3. CDR1 is SGHDT and CDR2 is YYEEEE in the germline V gene. Trimming stripped 2 bases from V and 4 bases from J, with 16 bases between. The CDR3 nucleotides are TGTGCCAGCAGCTTCTTGGGGCCGGATTCATATAATTCACCCCTCCACTTT. It translates to CASSFLGPDSYNSPLHF.